The present T cell receptor beta chain was sequenced within a study of OX40 agonist ivuxolimab in advanced cancers. At the level of the study: Partial responses, seen in three patients, involved one hepatocellular carcinoma and two cutaneous melanomas.

The table came from immunoSEQ multiplex PCR; TCRdb's copy has only in-frame clones and leaves some out. The sample records about 70,000 clones, just under 80% being singletons. Germline lookup yields CDR1 SGHRS and CDR2 YFSETQ. This CDR3 has 15 amino acids. V was trimmed by 0 bases and J by 2 bases, leaving 10 bases between them. The sequencing used CD4+ or CD8+ T cells sorted from blood, collected in a trial of the OX40 agonist ivuxolimab. The receptor was derived from an adult with an advanced solid tumor such as melanoma, head and neck, liver or kidney cancer. The V gene is TRBV5-1, the J gene TRBJ2-3, with D perhaps assigned TRBD1 or TRBD2 (6 bases each). Here the CDR3 reads CASSLEGGYTDTQYF. CDR3 coding DNA: TGCGCCAGCAGCTTGGAGGGGGGCTACACAGATACGCAGTATTTT.